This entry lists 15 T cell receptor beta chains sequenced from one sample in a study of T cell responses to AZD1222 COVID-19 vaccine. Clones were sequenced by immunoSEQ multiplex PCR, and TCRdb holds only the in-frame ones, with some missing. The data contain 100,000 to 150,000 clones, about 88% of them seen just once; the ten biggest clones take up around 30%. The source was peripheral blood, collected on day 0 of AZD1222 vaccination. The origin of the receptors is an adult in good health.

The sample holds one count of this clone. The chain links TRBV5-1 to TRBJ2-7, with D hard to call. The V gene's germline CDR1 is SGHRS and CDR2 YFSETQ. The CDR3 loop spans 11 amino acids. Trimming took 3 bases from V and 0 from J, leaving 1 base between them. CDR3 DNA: TGCGCCAGCAGCTACTCCTACGAGCAGTACTTC. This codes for CASSYSYEQYF.

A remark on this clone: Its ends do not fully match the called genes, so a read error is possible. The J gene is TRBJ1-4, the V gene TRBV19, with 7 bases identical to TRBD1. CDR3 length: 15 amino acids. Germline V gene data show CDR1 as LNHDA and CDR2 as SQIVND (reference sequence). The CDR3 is CASSTPGQTNEKLFF. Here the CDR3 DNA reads TGTGCCAGTAGTACCCCGGGACAGACGAATGAAAAATTGTTTTTT.

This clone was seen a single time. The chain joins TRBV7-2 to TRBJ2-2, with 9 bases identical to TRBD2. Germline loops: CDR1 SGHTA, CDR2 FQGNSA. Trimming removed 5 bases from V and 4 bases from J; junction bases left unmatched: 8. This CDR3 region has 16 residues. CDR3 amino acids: CASSPRAGGLTGELFF. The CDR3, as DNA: TGTGCCAGCAGCCCTCGGGCGGGGGGGCTCACCGGGGAGCTGTTTTTT.

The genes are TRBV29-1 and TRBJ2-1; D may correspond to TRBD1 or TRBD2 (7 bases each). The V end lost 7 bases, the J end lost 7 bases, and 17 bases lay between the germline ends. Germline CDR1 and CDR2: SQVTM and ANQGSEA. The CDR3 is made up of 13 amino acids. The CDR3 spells CSAPRGGRNEQFF. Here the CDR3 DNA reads TGCAGCGCCCCCAGGGGGGGCAGGAATGAGCAGTTCTTC.

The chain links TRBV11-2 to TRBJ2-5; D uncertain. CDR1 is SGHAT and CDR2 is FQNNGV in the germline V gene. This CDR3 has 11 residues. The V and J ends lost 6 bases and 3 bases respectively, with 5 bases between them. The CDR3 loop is CASRREETQYF. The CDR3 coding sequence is TGTGCCAGCAGACGCGAAGAGACCCAGTACTTC. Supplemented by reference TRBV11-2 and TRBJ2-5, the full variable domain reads EAGVAQSPRYKIIEKRQSVAFWCNPISGHATLYWYQQILGQGPKLLIQFQNNGVVDDSQLPKDRFSAERLKGVDSTLKIQPAKLEDSAVYLCASRREETQYFGPGTRLLVL.

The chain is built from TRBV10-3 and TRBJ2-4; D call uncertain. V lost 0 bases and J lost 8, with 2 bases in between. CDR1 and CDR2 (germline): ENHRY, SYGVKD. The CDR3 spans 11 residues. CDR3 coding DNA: TGTGCCATCAGTGAGTCCTACATTCAGTACTTC. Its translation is CAISESYIQYF.

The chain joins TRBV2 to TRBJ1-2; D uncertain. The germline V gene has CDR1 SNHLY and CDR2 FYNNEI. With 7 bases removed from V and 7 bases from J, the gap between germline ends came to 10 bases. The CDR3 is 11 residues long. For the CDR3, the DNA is TGTGCCAGCACAACGGGAGGTGGCTACACCTTC. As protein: CASTTGGGYTF.

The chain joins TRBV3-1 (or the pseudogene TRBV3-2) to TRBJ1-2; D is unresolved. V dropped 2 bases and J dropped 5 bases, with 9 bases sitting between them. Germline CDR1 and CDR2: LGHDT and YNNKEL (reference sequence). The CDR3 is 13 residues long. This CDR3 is CASSQYGEYGYTF. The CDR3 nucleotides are TGTGCCAGCAGCCAATATGGGGAGTATGGCTACACCTTC.

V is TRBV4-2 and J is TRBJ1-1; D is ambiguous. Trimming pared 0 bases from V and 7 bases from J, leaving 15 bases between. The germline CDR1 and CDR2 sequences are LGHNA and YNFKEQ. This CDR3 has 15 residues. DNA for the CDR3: TGTGCCAGCAGCCAAGATCAAACAGTGGATGGTGAAGCTTTCTTT. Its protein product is CASSQDQTVDGEAFF.

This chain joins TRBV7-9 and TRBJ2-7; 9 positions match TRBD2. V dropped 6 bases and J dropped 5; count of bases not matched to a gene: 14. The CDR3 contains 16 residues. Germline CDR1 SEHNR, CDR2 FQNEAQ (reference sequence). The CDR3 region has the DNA TGTGCCAGCAGTTCGATAGAGGCGGGAGGGCCCAACGAGCAGTACTTC. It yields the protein CASSSIEAGGPNEQYF.

The CDR3 protein is CASSIGTGGLGYTF. The CDR3 DNA follows: TGTGCCAGTAGTATTGGGACAGGGGGTTTGGGCTACACCTTC. The chain couples TRBV19 to TRBJ1-2; 11 bases agree with TRBD1. Germline-derived CDR1 and CDR2 are LNHDA and SQIVND (reference sequence). There are 14 residues in the CDR3. J lost 8 bases, V lost 3 bases, and 5 bases had no gene match.

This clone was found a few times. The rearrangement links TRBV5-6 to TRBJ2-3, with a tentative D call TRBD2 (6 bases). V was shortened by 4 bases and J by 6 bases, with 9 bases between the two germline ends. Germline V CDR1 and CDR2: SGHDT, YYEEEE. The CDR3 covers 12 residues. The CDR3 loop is CASSPGEDTQYF. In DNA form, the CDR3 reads TGTGCCAGCAGCCCGGGGGAGGATACGCAGTATTTT.

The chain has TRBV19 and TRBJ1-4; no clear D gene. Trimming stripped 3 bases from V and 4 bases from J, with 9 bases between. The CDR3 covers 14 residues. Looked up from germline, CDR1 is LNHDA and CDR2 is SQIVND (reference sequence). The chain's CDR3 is CASSMDGINEKLFF. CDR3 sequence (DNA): TGTGCCAGTAGTATGGACGGGATTAATGAAAAACTGTTTTTT. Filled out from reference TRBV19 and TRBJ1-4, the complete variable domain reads DGGITQSPKYLFRKEGQNVTLSCEQNLNHDAMYWYRQDPGQGLRLIYYSQIVNDFQKGDIAEGYSVSREKKESFPLTVTSAQKNPTAFYLCASSMDGINEKLFFGSGTQLSVL.

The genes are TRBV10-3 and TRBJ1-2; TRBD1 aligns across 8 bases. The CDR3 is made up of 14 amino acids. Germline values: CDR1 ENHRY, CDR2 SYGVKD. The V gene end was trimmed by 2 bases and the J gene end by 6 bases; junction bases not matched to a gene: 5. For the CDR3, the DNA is TGTGCCATCAGTGAGGAACAGGGACAGGATGGCTACACCTTC. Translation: CAISEEQGQDGYTF.

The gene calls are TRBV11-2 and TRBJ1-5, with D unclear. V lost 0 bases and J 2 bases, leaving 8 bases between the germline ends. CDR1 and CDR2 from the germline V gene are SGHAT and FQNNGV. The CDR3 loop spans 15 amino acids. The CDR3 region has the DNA TGTGCCAGCAGCTTAGATCCGGGCGGCAATCAGCCCCAGCATTTT. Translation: CASSLDPGGNQPQHF. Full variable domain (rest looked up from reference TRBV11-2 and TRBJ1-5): EAGVAQSPRYKIIEKRQSVAFWCNPISGHATLYWYQQILGQGPKLLIQFQNNGVVDDSQLPKDRFSAERLKGVDSTLKIQPAKLEDSAVYLCASSLDPGGNQPQHFGDGTRLSIL.